This T cell receptor (beta chain) was sequenced in a study of cytomegalovirus exposure and HLA in healthy donors. Study details: The study placed 80% to 90% of its roughly 400 genotyped donors in the Caucasian-associated ancestry cluster.

V was shortened by 6 bases and J by 6 bases, with 11 bases between the two germline ends. The CDR3 covers 12 residues. CDR1 MNHNY and CDR2 SVGAGI come from the germline V gene (reference sequence). The PCR had 60 Vbeta and 13 Jbeta primers. Clones were read by immunoSEQ multiplex PCR, and TCRdb kept only the in-frame ones, dropping some. The profile shows some 120,000 clones, 74% of them singletons. This clone was observed a few times. The sequence derives from a human donor in good health. Source material: PBMCs. This chain joins TRBV6-6 and TRBJ1-1; D gene ambiguous. CDR3 region: CASSRIGAEAFF. Here the CDR3 DNA reads TGTGCCAGCAGCCGCATCGGAGCTGAAGCTTTCTTT.